This entry lists 2 T cell receptor beta chains sequenced from one sample in a study of blood T cell repertoires in COVID-19. The table came from immunoSEQ multiplex PCR; TCRdb's copy has only in-frame clones and leaves some out. The sample consists of a few hundred thousand clones, more than 75% of them appearing once. The sequenced sample consisted of PBMCs or T cells enriched from blood (not recorded which). Source of these receptors: a young man who had recovered from COVID-19.

V usage is TRBV11-2 and J usage is TRBJ2-5; TRBD2 aligns across 9 bases. Germline V gene sequence: CDR1 SGHAT, CDR2 FQNNGV. V was pared by 4 bases and J by 5 bases, with 8 bases of the junction left unmatched. The CDR3 runs 15 residues. The CDR3 DNA follows: TGTGCCAGCAGCTCTCATAGCGGGAGAGGCGAGACCCAGTACTTC. The encoded protein is CASSSHSGRGETQYF.

The chain joins TRBV20-1 to TRBJ2-3, with D unclear. V dropped 3 bases and J dropped 4 bases, with 5 bases sitting between them. CDR1 DFQATT and CDR2 SNEGSKA come from the germline V gene (reference sequence). The CDR3 covers 11 residues. The chain's CDR3 is CSARASDTQYF. The CDR3 DNA reads TGCAGTGCTAGGGCCTCAGATACGCAGTATTTT.